This T cell receptor (beta chain) comes out of a study of blood T cells in healthy people across ages. Overall study findings and caveats: Across the age range, TCR beta diversity per million T cells fell in a roughly linear way.

Donors gave 9 to 10 milliliters of peripheral blood apiece. Turning to this clonotype: The antigen is unknown.

Combining a sample-barcoded 5' primer with a J-beta primer mix, a second PCR ran for roughly 7 to 11 cycles. A template-switch adaptor that had 12 random nucleotides put a tag on each cDNA molecule. Per sample, CDR3-containing paired-end reads numbered at least 3 million. TCRdb processed the 5' RACE reads anew with MiXCR; each CDR3 protein has one entry. This table holds more than 1.4 million distinct CDR3 sequences, 35% to 45% found once. The germline V and J ends were trimmed by 5 bases and 4 bases, with 13 bases remaining between them. The CDR3 covers 14 residues. Sequencing was performed on blood. V usage is TRBV12-3 or TRBV12-4 and J usage is TRBJ2-3, with D hard to call. This receptor was taken from a woman between 18 and 29 years old in good health. The CDR3 region has the DNA TGTGCCAGCAGTCTCGCCGCGGCGGCAGATACGCAGTATTTT. Protein: CASSLAAAADTQYF.